This T cell receptor beta chain was profiled in a study of type 1 regulatory T cells. Study context: An in vitro protocol generated T-allo10, a Tr1-enriched, alloantigen-specific CD4 T cell product.

As regards this clonotype: Its target is not known.

T-allo10 cells from the graft donor were described as anergic, host-alloantigen-specific, and alloantigen-specific suppressors. Germline V gene data show CDR1 as GTSNPN and CDR2 as SVGIG (reference sequence). V was pared by 8 bases and J by 0 bases, with 18 bases between. There are 15 residues in the CDR3. TCRdb passed the reads through MiXCR, listing each CDR3 protein once. The table records 60,000 to 80,000 distinct CDR3 sequences, approximately 64% of them present only once. The chain is built from TRBV30 and TRBJ2-3, with D unresolved. The specimen sequenced was cultured T cells, either the whole culture or a sorted T cell fraction (not recorded which). The subset was: Tr1-enriched cell product generated in vitro against host alloantigens. The clonotype comes from a human donor in good health. The DNA of the CDR3 is TGTGCCCGGTCTTGGGCAGGAACTAGCACAGATACGCAGTATTTT. Translating gives CARSWAGTSTDTQYF.